Below, one T cell receptor (beta chain) is given with its context. As yet, its antigen is unknown. Trimming stripped 3 bases from V and 3 bases from J, with 9 bases between. In germline, CDR1 is MNHEY, CDR2 SMNVEV (reference sequence). This CDR3 region has 14 residues. Sample treatment: oral pan-JAK inhibitor, 5-10 mg twice daily. Extracted RNA was reverse transcribed, and the resulting cDNA served as sequencing template. Generated by immunoSEQ multiplex PCR, the TCRdb table keeps only in-frame clones and is missing some. This sample has approximately 100,000 clones; approximately 63% occur once, and the top ten carry less than 20%. The sample comes from a study of CD8+ T cells in alopecia areata. Background on the study: It was oral tofacitinib, at 5 to 10 mg twice daily, that treated patients received.

Findings of the study overall: Both scalp clonality and the expanded CD8+ clones among the top 100 showed a significant decrease with tofacitinib. Links between baseline CD8+ expansion and response need larger treated cohorts.

This clonotype was sampled from a human donor with alopecia areata. The material was CD8+ T cells sorted from blood, obtained at approximately week 60, from a patient treated with tofacitinib. The chain employs TRBV27 and TRBJ2-4; a weak D match, TRBD2 (5 bases). CDR3 in amino acids: CASSFGGNKNIQYF. As DNA, the CDR3 is TGTGCCAGCAGTTTCGGAGGTAACAAAAACATTCAGTACTTC.